This T cell receptor beta chain was sequenced during a study of T cell changes during pregnancy in multiple sclerosis. Trimming took 1 base from V and 8 from J; bases not matched to a gene: 6. This CDR3 has 15 amino acids. Germline assignment: CDR1 KGHSH and CDR2 LQKENI. Clones were read by immunoSEQ multiplex PCR, and TCRdb kept only the in-frame ones, dropping some. Altogether 40,000 to 50,000 clones are present, roughly 87% being singletons, with the ten largest covering under 0.7%. This chain links TRBV18 with TRBJ2-1, with 9 bases lining up with TRBD2. The specimen was CD4+ T cells from peripheral blood mononuclear cells, collected in the first trimester of pregnancy. The receptor's source is a female donor with multiple sclerosis, enrolled in a pregnancy study. CDR3 nucleotides: TGTGCCAGCTCACCACGACTAGCGGAGGCCCATGAGCAGTTCTTC. Its protein product is CASSPRLAEAHEQFF.